These 14 T cell receptor beta chains were sequenced from one sample in a study of blood T cell repertoires in COVID-19. The table came from immunoSEQ multiplex PCR; TCRdb's copy has only in-frame clones and leaves some out. The repertoire holds about 15,000 clones, with 80% to 90% as singletons. The sample comprised peripheral blood. The source is a man aged 65 to 79 in a cohort sampled during active COVID-19.

The chain couples TRBV5-1 to TRBJ1-2; 9 nucleotides match TRBD1. J lost 6 bases, V lost 2 bases, and 8 bases had no gene match. The CDR3 totals 15 residues. CDR1 is SGHRS, CDR2 YFSETQ, per germline. For the CDR3, the DNA is TGCGCCAGCAGCTTTGTGGGACAGGGAAGGGATGGCTACACCTTC. It encodes CASSFVGQGRDGYTF.

This clone appeared a single time. The chain joins TRBV24-1 to TRBJ2-5, with D possibly being TRBD2 (5 bases). The CDR3 contains 15 residues. Trimming removed 2 bases from V and 4 bases from J, with 13 bases in between. Germline V gene sequence: CDR1 KGHDR, CDR2 SFDVKD. The CDR3 reads CATSDWAEAGETQYF. The DNA of the CDR3 is TGTGCCACCAGTGATTGGGCAGAGGCGGGAGAGACCCAGTACTTC.

This chain links TRBV29-1 with TRBJ2-5, with 7 nucleotides matching TRBD1. V lost 5 bases and J lost 5; bases outside the gene matches: 5. CDR1 is SQVTM, CDR2 ANQGSEA, per germline. The CDR3 extends over 12 amino acids. CDR3 loop: CSVHRGVETQYF. The CDR3 DNA follows: TGCAGCGTTCACAGGGGAGTTGAGACCCAGTACTTC.

This chain joins TRBV5-4 and TRBJ2-5; the match to TRBD1 covers 8 bases. This CDR3 is 13 amino acids long. Unmatched junction bases numbered 8, after V lost 4 bases and J lost 9 bases. CDR1 and CDR2 (germline): SGHNT, YYREEE (reference sequence). The CDR3 sequence: CASSMDRVGSQYF. The CDR3 DNA sequence: TGTGCCAGCAGCATGGACAGGGTCGGTTCCCAGTACTTC.

The J gene is TRBJ2-2, the V gene TRBV2; the D is unclear. The germline V and J ends were trimmed by 1 base and 6 bases, with 9 bases remaining between them. The CDR3 contains 14 residues. Germline CDR1 and CDR2: SNHLY and FYNNEI. CDR3 in amino acids: CASSEGEIPGELFF. The CDR3 DNA sequence: TGTGCCAGCAGTGAAGGAGAGATCCCCGGGGAGCTGTTTTTT.

In DNA form, the CDR3 reads TGTGCCAGCAACCCCGGGACAGGGTCTACTGAGCAGTTCTTC. Translating gives CASNPGTGSTEQFF. The chain is built from TRBV3-1 (or the pseudogene TRBV3-2) and TRBJ2-1, with 9 bases lining up with TRBD1. Germline-derived CDR1 and CDR2 are LGHDT and YNNKEL (reference sequence). CDR3 size: 14 residues. After removal of 7 bases from V and 9 bases from J, the junction contained 10 bases not matched to a gene.

The chain uses TRBV24-1 and TRBJ2-2; 8 bases align to TRBD1. V trimming: 9 bases; J trimming: 0 bases; junction bases outside the gene matches: 8. Germline V CDR1 and CDR2: KGHDR, SFDVKD. The CDR3 consists of 16 residues. In DNA, the CDR3 is TGTGCCACCGCCCGAACAGGGGGAGCGAACACCGGGGAGCTGTTTTTT. Its protein product is CATARTGGANTGELFF.

The CDR3 here is CASSPYRGEVYGYTF. The CDR3 DNA reads TGTGCCAGCAGCCCATACAGGGGAGAAGTCTATGGCTACACCTTC. The chain links TRBV7-2 to TRBJ1-2; 7 positions match TRBD1. This CDR3 has 15 amino acids. V lost 5 bases, J lost 4 bases, and 10 bases stayed unmatched. Germline CDR1 is SGHTA and CDR2 is FQGNSA.

The chain recombines TRBV7-2 with TRBJ1-4, with D maybe TRBD1 (5 bases). Germline CDR1 is SGHTA and CDR2 is FQGNSA. V shed 6 bases and J shed 1 base, with 12 bases lying between them. The CDR3 totals 15 residues. The CDR3 protein is CASRPGGVTNEKLFF. The DNA of the CDR3 is TGTGCCAGCAGGCCGGGGGGGGTAACTAATGAAAAACTGTTTTTT.

The chain carries TRBV18 and TRBJ2-7; D is perhaps TRBD1 (6 bases). V was clipped by 2 bases and J by 2 bases, with 10 bases between them. Germline V gene sequence: CDR1 KGHSH, CDR2 LQKENI. The CDR3 loop spans 14 amino acids. This chain's CDR3 is CASSPGTRTYEQYF. Here the CDR3 DNA reads TGTGCCAGCTCACCAGGGACAAGGACCTACGAGCAGTACTTC.

The V call is TRBV7-2, the J call TRBJ2-7, with 11 bases lining up with TRBD1. Germline V gene sequence: CDR1 SGHTA, CDR2 FQGNSA. CDR3 length: 17 residues. V lost 5 bases to trimming and J lost 2 bases; unmatched junction nucleotides: 11. The CDR3 DNA follows: TGTGCCAGCAGCCGTCATCCGGGACAGGGGGTCGCCTACGAGCAGTACTTC. Its translation: CASSRHPGQGVAYEQYF.

This clone was counted between two and nine times. The genes are TRBV4-1 and TRBJ2-7; TRBD1 aligns across 10 bases. CDR3 length: 15 amino acids. The V gene's germline CDR1 is MGHRA and CDR2 YSYEKL. The junction had 6 bases not matched to a gene; V was cut back by 5 bases and J by 2 bases. The CDR3 DNA follows: TGCGCCAGCAGCGCATCCGGGACAGGGGCCTACGAGCAGTACTTC. Amino acids: CASSASGTGAYEQYF.

The chain employs TRBV7-9 and TRBJ2-5; D uncertain. Per germline, CDR1 SEHNR and CDR2 FQNEAQ (reference sequence). The CDR3 runs 14 residues. The V end was cut by 1 base, the J end by 6 bases, with 12 bases between. The CDR3 reads CASSLDAVAKTQYF. CDR3 coding DNA: TGTGCCAGCAGCTTAGATGCGGTCGCGAAGACCCAGTACTTC.

V is TRBV6-5 and J is TRBJ1-5; the match to TRBD1 covers 7 bases. The CDR3 is 14 residues long. Unmatched junction bases numbered 3, after V lost 5 bases and J lost 2 bases. From germline, CDR1 is MNHEY and CDR2 SVGAGI. CDR3 coding DNA: TGTGCCAGCAGTACTCAGGGGGGCAATCAGCCCCAGCATTTT. Residues: CASSTQGGNQPQHF.